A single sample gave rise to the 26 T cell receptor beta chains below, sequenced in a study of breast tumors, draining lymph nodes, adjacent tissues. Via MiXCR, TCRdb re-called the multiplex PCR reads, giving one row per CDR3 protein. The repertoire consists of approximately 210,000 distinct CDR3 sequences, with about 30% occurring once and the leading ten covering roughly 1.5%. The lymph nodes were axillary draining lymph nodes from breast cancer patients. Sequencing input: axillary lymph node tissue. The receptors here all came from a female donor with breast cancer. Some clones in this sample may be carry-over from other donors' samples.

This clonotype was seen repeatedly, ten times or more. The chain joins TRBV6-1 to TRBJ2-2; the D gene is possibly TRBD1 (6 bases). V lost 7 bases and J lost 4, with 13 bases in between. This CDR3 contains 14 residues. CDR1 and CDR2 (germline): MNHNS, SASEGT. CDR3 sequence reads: CASNPQGRTGELFF. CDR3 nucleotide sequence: TGTGCCAGCAATCCTCAGGGGCGCACCGGGGAGCTGTTTTTT.

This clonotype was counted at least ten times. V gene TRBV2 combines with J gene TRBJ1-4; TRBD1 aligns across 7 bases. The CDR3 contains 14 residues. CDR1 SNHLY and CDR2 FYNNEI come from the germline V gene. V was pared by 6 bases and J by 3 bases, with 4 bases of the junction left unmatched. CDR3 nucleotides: TGTGCCAGCAGGAGGGACAGCTCTAATGAAAAACTGTTTTTT. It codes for CASRRDSSNEKLFF. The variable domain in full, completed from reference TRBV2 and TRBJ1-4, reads EPEVTQTPSHQVTQMGQEVILRCVPISNHLYFYWYRQILGQKVEFLVSFYNNEISEKSEIFDDQFSVERPDGSNFTLKIRSTKLEDSAMYFCASRRDSSNEKLFFGSGTQLSVL.

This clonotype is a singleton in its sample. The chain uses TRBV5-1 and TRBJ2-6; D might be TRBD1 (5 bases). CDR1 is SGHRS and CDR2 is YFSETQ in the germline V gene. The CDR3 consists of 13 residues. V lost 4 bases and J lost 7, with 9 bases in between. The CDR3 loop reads CASSPDSANVLTF. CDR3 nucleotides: TGCGCCAGCAGCCCAGACAGTGCCAACGTCCTGACTTTC.

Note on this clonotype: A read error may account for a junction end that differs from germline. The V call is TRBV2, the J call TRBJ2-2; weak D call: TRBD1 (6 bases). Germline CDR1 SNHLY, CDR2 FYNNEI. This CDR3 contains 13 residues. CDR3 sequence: CASRDRDTGELLF. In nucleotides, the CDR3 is TGTGCCAGCAGAGATAGGGACACCGGGGAGCTGCTTTTT.

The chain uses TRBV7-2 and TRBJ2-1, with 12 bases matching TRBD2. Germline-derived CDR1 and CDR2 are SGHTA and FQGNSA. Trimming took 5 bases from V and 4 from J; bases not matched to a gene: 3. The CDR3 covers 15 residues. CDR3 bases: TGTGCCAGCAGCGTGACTAGCGGGGGTTACAATGAGCAGTTCTTC. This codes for CASSVTSGGYNEQFF.

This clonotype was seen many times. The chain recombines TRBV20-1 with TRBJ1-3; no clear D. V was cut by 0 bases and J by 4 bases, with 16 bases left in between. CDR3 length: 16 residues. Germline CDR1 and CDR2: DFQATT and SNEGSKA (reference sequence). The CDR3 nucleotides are TGCAGTGCTAGAGATCCGGGTTCTCAAGGAGGAAACACCATATATTTT. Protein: CSARDPGSQGGNTIYF.

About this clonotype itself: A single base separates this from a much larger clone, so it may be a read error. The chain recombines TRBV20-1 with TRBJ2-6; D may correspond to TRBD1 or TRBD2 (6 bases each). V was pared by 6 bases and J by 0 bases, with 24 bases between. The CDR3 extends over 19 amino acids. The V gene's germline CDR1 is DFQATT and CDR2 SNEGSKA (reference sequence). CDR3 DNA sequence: TGCAGTGCCCCTATGCAATATGGCGGGACATCCTCTGGGGCCAACGTCCTGACTTTC. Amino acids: CSAPMQYGGTSSGANVLTF.

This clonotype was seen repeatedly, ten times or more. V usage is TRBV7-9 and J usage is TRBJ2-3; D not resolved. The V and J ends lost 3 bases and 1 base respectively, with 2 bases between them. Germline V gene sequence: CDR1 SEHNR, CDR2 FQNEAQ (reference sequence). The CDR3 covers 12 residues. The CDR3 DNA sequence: TGTGCCAGCAGCTTCGGCACAGATACGCAGTATTTT. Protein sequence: CASSFGTDTQYF.

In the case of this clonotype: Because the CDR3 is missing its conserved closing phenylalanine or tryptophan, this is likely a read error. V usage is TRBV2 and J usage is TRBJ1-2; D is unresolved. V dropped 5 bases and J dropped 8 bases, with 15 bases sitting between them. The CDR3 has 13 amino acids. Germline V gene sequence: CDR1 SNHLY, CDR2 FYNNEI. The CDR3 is CASSPQTREGYTL. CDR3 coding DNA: TGTGCCAGCAGTCCCCAGACGCGGGAGGGCTACACCCTC.

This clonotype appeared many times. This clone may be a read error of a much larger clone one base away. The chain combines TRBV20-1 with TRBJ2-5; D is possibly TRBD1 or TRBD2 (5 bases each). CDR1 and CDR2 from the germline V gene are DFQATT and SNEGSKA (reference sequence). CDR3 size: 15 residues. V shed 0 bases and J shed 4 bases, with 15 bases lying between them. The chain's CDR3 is CSARDGGSSPETQYF. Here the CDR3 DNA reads TGCAGTGCTAGAGATGGGGGTTCTAGCCCAGAGACCCAGTACTTC.

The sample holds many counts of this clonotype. CDR3 region: CASSQQGSGTGELFF. The CDR3 DNA reads TGTGCCAGCAGTCAACAGGGGTCGGGGACCGGGGAGCTGTTTTTT. J is TRBJ2-2 and V is TRBV2; 7 nucleotides match TRBD1. The CDR3 runs to 15 residues. Trimming took 5 bases from V and 5 from J; bases not matched to a gene: 8. Germline V gives CDR1 SNHLY, CDR2 FYNNEI.

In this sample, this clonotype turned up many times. In DNA, the CDR3 is TGTGCCAGCAGGTATAGGGGAGAGCAGTACTTC. The encoded protein is CASRYRGEQYF. This chain connects TRBV11-3 to TRBJ2-7; perhaps TRBD1 as D (5 bases). The V gene's germline CDR1 is SGHNT and CDR2 YENEEA. Between the trimmed V and J ends, which lost 6 bases and 7 bases, there was a span of 10 bases. The CDR3 extends over 11 amino acids.

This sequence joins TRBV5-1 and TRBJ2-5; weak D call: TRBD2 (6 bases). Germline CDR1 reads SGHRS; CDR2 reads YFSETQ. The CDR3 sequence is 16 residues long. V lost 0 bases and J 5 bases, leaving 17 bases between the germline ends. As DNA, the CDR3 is TGCGCCAGCAGCTTGGGTGCGAGTAGCGGCGGGGAGACCCAGTACTTC. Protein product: CASSLGASSGGETQYF.

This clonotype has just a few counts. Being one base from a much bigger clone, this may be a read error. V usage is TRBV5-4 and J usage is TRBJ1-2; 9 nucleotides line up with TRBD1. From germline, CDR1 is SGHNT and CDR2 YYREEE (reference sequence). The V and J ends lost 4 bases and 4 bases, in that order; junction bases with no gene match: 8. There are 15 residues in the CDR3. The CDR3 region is CASSRDRAQAYGYTF. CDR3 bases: TGTGCCAGCAGCCGGGACAGGGCGCAGGCCTATGGCTACACCTTC.

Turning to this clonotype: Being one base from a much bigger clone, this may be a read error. CDR3 loop: CASSPIWGQTYEQYF. The CDR3 coding sequence is TGTGCCAGCAGCCCGATATGGGGGCAAACCTACGAGCAGTACTTC. This chain joins TRBV6-2 or TRBV6-3 and TRBJ2-7; maybe TRBD1 (6 bases). CDR1 and CDR2 from the germline V gene are MNHEY and SVGEGT. The V gene lost 6 bases and the J gene lost 2 bases, with 17 bases spanning the gap. There are 15 residues in the CDR3.

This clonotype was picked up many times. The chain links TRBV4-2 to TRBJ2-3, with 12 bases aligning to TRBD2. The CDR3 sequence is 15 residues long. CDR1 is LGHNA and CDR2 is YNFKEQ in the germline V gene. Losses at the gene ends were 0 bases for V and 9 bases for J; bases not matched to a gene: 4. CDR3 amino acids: CASSQELAGGATQYF. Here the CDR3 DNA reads TGTGCCAGCAGCCAAGAACTAGCGGGAGGAGCCACGCAGTATTTT.

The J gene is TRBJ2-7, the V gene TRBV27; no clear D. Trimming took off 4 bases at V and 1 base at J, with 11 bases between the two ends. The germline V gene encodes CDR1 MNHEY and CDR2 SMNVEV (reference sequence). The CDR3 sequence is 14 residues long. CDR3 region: CASSYLGRSYEQYF. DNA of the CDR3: TGTGCCAGCAGTTACCTCGGGCGGTCCTACGAGCAGTACTTC.

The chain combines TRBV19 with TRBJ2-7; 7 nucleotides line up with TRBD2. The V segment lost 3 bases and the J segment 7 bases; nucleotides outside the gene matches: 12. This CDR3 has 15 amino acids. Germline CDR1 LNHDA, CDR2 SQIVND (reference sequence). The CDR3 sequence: CASSMGGALIYEQYF. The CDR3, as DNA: TGTGCCAGTAGTATGGGAGGGGCCCTTATCTATGAGCAGTACTTC.

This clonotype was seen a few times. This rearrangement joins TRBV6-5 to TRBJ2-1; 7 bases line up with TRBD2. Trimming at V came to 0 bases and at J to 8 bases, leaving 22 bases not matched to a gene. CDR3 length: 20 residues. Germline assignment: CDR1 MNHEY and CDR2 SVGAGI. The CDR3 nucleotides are TGTGCCAGCAGTTACTCGATAATCCTGGCTAGGACTAGAAAGACCCATGAGCAGTTCTTC. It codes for CASSYSIILARTRKTHEQFF.

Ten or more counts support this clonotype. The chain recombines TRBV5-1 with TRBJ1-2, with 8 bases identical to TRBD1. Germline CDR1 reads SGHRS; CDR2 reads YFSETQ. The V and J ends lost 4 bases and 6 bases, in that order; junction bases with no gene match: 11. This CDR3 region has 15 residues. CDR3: CASSPRQGASDGYTF. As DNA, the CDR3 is TGCGCCAGCAGCCCCAGGCAGGGGGCTTCTGATGGCTACACCTTC.

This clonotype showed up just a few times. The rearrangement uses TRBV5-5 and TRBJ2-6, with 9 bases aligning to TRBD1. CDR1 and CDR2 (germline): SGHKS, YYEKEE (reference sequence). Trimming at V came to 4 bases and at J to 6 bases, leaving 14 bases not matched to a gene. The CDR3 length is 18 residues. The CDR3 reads CASSLLDRGREPANVLTF. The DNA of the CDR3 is TGTGCCAGCAGCCTCCTGGACAGGGGCAGGGAGCCGGCCAACGTCCTGACTTTC.

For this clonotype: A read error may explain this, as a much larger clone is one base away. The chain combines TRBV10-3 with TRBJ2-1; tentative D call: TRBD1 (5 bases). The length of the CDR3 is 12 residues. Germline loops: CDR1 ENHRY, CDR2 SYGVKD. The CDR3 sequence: CASSDRRWEQFF. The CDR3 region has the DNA TGTGCCAGCAGTGACAGACGGTGGGAGCAGTTCTTC.

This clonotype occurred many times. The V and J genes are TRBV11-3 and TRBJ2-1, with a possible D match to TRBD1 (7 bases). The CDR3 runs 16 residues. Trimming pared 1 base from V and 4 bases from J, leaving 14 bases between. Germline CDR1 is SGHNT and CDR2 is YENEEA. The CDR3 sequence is CASSLVLQGGYNEQFF. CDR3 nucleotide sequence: TGTGCCAGCAGCTTAGTCCTGCAGGGGGGATACAATGAGCAGTTCTTC.

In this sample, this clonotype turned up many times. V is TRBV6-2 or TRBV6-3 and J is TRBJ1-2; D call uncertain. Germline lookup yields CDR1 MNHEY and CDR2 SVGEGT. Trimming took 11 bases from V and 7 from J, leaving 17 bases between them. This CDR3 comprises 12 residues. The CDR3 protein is CAGQHPVGGYTF. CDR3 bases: TGTGCCGGCCAACACCCCGTCGGTGGCTACACCTTC.

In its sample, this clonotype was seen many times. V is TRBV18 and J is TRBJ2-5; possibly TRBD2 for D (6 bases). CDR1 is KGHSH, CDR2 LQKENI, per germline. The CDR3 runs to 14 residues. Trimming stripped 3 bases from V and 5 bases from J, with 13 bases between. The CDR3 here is CASSPARGSETQYF. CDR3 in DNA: TGTGCCAGCTCACCGGCCCGGGGGTCGGAGACCCAGTACTTC. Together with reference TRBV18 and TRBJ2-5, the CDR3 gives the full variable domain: NAGVMQNPRHLVRRRGQEARLRCSPMKGHSHVYWYRQLPEEGLKFMVYLQKENIIDESGMPKERFSAEFPKEGPSILRIQQVVRGDSAAYFCASSPARGSETQYFGPGTRLLVL.

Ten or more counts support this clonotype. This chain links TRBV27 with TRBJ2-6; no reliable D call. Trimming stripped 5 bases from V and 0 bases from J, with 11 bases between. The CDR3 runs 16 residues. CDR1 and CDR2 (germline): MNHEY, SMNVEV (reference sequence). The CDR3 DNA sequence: TGTGCCAGCAGTAGGGAAGTGGGCTCTGGGGCCAACGTCCTGACTTTC. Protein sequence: CASSREVGSGANVLTF.